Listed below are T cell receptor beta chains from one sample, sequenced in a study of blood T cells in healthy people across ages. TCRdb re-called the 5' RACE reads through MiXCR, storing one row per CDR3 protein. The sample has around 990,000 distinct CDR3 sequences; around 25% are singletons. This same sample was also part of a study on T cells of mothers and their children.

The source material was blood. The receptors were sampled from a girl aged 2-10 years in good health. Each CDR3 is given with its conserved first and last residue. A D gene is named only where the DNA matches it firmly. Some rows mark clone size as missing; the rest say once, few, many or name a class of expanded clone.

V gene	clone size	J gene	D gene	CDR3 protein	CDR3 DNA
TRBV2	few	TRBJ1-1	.	CASSRQVVSTEAFF	TGTGCCAGCAGTCGACAGGTTGTAAGCACTGAAGCTTTCTTT
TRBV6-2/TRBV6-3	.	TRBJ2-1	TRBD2	CASSRTSGGNNEQFF	TGTGCCAGCAGTCGGACTAGCGGGGGGAACAATGAGCAGTTCTTC
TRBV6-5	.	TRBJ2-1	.	CASSFRLVDYNEQFF	TGTGCCAGCAGTTTTAGACTAGTGGACTACAATGAGCAGTTCTTC
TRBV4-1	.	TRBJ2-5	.	CASSQGIGQETQYF	TGCGCCAGCAGCCAAGGGATTGGCCAAGAGACCCAGTACTTC
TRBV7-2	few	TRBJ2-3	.	CTSNLFEGTQYF	TGTACCAGCAACCTATTTGAGGGTACGCAGTATTTT
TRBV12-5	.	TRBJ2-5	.	CASGPPGVETQYF	TGTGCTAGTGGCCCTCCGGGGGTTGAGACCCAGTACTTC
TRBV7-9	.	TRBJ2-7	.	CASSFSPREFIYEQYF	TGTGCCAGCAGCTTTTCCCCCCGGGAGTTCATCTACGAGCAGTACTTC
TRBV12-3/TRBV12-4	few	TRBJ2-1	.	CASSLKIHEQFF	TGTGCCAGCAGTCTAAAGATTCATGAGCAGTTCTTC
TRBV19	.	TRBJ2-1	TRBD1	CASSINRGRDYNEQFF	TGTGCCAGTAGTATTAACAGGGGCCGTGACTACAATGAGCAGTTCTTC
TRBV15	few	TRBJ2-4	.	CATSRRTENIQYF	TGTGCCACCAGCAGACGGACAGAAAACATTCAGTACTTC
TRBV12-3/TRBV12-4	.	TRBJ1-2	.	CASSKGRGDTYGYTF	TGTGCCAGCAGCAAAGGGCGGGGGGACACCTATGGCTACACCTTC
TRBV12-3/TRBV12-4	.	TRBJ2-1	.	CASTISRNEQFF	TGTGCCAGCACAATAAGTCGAAATGAGCAGTTCTTC
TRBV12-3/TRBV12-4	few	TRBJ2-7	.	CASSLVVFSYEQYF	TGTGCCAGCAGTTTAGTTGTATTCTCCTACGAGCAGTACTTC
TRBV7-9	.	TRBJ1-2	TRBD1	CASSNAPGQGPYYYGYTF	TGTGCCAGCAGCAATGCACCGGGACAGGGGCCCTATTACTATGGCTACACCTTC
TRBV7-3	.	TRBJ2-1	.	CASSRLSPRLGDNEQFF	TGTGCCAGCAGCCGTCTCTCCCCACGATTAGGGGACAATGAGCAGTTCTTC
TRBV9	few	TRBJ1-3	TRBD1	CASSAPGQVENTIYF	TGTGCCAGCAGCGCCCCGGGACAGGTTGAAAACACCATATATTTT
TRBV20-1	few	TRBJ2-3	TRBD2	CSAPSGGGADTQYF	TGCAGTGCTCCGAGCGGGGGAGGGGCAGATACGCAGTATTTT
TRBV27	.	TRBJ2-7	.	CASSSGLDPYEQYF	TGTGCCAGCAGTTCGGGGTTGGATCCTTACGAGCAGTACTTC
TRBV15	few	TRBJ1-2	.	CATSRDMGFVDGYTF	TGTGCCACCAGCAGAGATATGGGGTTCGTGGATGGCTACACCTTC
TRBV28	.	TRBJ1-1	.	CASSLTRATEAFF	TGTGCCAGCAGTTTAACCAGGGCCACTGAAGCTTTCTTT
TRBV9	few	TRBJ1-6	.	CASSPSASYNSPLHF	TGTGCCAGCAGCCCGTCCGCCTCCTATAATTCACCCCTCCACTTT
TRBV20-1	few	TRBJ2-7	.	CSARDMGVLGDEQYF	TGCAGTGCTAGAGATATGGGGGTCCTGGGGGACGAGCAGTACTTC
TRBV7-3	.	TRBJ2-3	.	CASSLDGVSTDTQYF	TGTGCCAGCAGCTTAGACGGGGTGAGCACAGATACGCAGTATTTT
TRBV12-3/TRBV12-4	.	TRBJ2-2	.	CASSLYRSNTGELFF	TGTGCCAGCAGTTTGTACAGGAGTAACACCGGGGAGCTGTTTTTT
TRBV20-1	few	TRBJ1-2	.	CSARDGPGTKPF	TGCAGTGCTAGAGATGGGCCGGGGACTAAGCCCTTC
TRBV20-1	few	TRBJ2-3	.	CSASSGDTQYF	TGCAGTGCTTCCTCTGGGGATACGCAGTATTTT
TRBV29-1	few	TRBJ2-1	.	CSVVYNEQFF	TGCAGCGTTGTATACAATGAGCAGTTCTTC
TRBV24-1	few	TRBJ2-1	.	CATSAQFNEQFF	TGTGCCACCAGTGCCCAGTTCAATGAGCAGTTCTTC
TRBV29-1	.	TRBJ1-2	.	CSVRGTYGYTF	TGCAGCGTGCGGGGTACCTATGGCTACACCTTC
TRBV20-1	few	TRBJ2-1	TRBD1	CSARPFQQGARDNEQFF	TGCAGTGCTAGACCGTTTCAACAGGGGGCCAGGGACAATGAGCAGTTCTTC
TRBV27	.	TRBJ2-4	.	CASSPSGESKNIQYF	TGTGCCAGCAGCCCTTCAGGGGAATCCAAAAACATTCAGTACTTC
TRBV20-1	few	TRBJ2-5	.	CSARIVAGVTQYF	TGCAGTGCTAGGATTGTAGCAGGGGTGACCCAGTACTTC
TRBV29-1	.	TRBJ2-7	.	CSVERGAEQYF	TGCAGCGTTGAAAGGGGGGCAGAGCAGTACTTC
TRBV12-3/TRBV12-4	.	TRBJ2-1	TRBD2	CASRPSGSSYNEQFF	TGTGCCAGCAGACCAAGCGGGAGCTCCTACAATGAGCAGTTCTTC
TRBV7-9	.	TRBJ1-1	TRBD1	CASSTQTGATEAFF	TGTGCCAGCAGTACCCAGACAGGGGCCACTGAAGCTTTCTTT
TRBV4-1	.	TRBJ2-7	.	CASSQAVF	TGCGCCAGCAGCCAAGCAGTTTTC
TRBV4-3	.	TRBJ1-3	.	CASSQDRGAPGGNTIYF	TGCGCCAGCAGCCAAGATAGGGGGGCCCCGGGTGGAAACACCATATATTTT
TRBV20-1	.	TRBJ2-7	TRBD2	CSASLAGPDDEQYF	TGCAGTGCTAGTCTAGCGGGACCGGACGACGAGCAGTACTTC
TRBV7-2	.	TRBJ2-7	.	CASSSPIQGSYEQYF	TGTGCCAGCAGTTCTCCCATACAGGGTTCCTACGAGCAGTACTTC
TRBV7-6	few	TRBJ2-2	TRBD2	CASSLSPSGNTGELFF	TGTGCCAGCAGCTTATCCCCTAGCGGAAACACCGGGGAGCTGTTTTTT
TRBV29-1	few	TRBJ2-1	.	CSVADDGYNEQFF	TGCAGCGTTGCGGACGATGGGTACAATGAGCAGTTCTTC
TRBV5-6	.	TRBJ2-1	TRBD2	CASSPGTSTNEQFF	TGTGCCAGCAGCCCTGGGACTAGTACGAATGAGCAGTTCTTC
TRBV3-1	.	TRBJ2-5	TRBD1	CASSQTGTGEGETQYF	TGTGCCAGCAGCCAGACCGGGACAGGGGAGGGAGAGACCCAGTACTTC
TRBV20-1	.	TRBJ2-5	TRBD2	CSARTSETQYF	TGCAGTGCAAGGACTAGCGAGACCCAGTACTTC
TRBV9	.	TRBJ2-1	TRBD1	CASSVAGTGVINEQFF	TGTGCCAGCAGCGTAGCTGGGACAGGGGTTATAAATGAGCAGTTCTTC
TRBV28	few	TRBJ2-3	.	CASSLGQQQYTDTQYF	TGTGCCAGCAGTTTGGGCCAGCAGCAATACACAGATACGCAGTATTTT
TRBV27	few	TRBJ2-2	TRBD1	CASGETGVLTGELFF	TGTGCCAGCGGGGAGACAGGGGTGCTCACCGGGGAGCTGTTTTTT
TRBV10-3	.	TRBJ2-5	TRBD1	CAITGTGNQETQYF	TGTGCCATCACTGGGACAGGGAACCAAGAGACCCAGTACTTC